This TCR beta chain was profiled in a study of human T cells and chemical hapten exposure. The wider study: Across samples, TCR yields varied, mostly owing to small differences in pooled library volumes.

The CDR3 extends over 15 amino acids. Trimming removed 3 bases from V and 3 bases from J, with 12 bases in between. Per the germline V gene, CDR1 is SGHTA and CDR2 is FQGNSA. Unfractionated whole blood yielded the extracted total RNA. Notes on the study in general: No change in TCRs above 1 in 1000 frequency was produced by DPC sensitization.

This clonotype has a handful of counts. What it binds is unknown. The library gave individual cDNA molecules unique molecular identifiers. Original data processing: A typical sample had 75,000 to 100,000 TCRs, with about 23,224 to 690,600 overall. MiXCR was run by TCRdb on the 5' RACE reads, yielding one entry per CDR3 protein. The V and J calls reflect TCRdb's pipeline rather than the authors' work. Of around 80,000 distinct CDR3 sequences listed, 15% to 20% are singletons. The clonotype originates from a female donor in good health. V gene TRBV7-2 combines with J gene TRBJ2-1; D might be TRBD2 (7 bases). The CDR3 region is CASSLAGAFYNEQFF. CDR3 bases: TGTGCCAGCAGCTTGGCGGGGGCCTTCTACAATGAGCAGTTCTTC.